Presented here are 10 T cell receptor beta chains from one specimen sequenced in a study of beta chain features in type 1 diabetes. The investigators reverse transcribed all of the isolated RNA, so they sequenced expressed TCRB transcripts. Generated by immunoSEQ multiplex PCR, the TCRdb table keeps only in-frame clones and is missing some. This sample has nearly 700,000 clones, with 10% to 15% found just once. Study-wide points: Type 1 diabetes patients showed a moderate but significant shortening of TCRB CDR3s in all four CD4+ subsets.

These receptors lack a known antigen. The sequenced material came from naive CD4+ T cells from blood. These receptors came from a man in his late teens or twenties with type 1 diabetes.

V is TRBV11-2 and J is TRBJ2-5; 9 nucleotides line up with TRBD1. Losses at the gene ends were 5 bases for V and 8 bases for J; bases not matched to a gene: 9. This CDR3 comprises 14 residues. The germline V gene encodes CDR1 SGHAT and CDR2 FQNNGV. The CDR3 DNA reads TGTGCCAGCAGCCGAATAGGGACAGGGCTAACCCAGTACTTC. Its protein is CASSRIGTGLTQYF.

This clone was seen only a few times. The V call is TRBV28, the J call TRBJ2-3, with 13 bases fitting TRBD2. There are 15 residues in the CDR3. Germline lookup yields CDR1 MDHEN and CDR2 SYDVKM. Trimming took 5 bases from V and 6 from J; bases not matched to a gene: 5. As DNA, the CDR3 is TGTGCCAGCAGTCCGGGACTAGCGGGGCATGATACGCAGTATTTT. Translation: CASSPGLAGHDTQYF.

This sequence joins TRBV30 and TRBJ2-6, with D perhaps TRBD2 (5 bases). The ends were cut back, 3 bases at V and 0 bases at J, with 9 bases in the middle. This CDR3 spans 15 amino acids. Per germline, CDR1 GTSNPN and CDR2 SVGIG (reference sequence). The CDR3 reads CAWRGSYSGANVLTF. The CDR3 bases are TGTGCCTGGAGGGGGAGCTACTCTGGGGCCAACGTCCTGACTTTC. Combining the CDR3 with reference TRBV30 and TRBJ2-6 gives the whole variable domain SQTIHQWPATLVQPVGSPLSLECTVEGTSNPNLYWYRQAAGRGLQLLFYSVGIGQISSEVPQNLSASRPQDRQFILSSKKLLLSDSGFYLCAWRGSYSGANVLTFGAGSRLTVL.

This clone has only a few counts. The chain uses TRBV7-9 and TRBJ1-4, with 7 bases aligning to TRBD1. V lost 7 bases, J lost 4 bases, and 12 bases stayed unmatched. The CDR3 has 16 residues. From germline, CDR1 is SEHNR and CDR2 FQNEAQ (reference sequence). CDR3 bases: TGTGCCAGCAACAACCGCCGGGACAGCCTTAATGAAAAACTGTTTTTT. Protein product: CASNNRRDSLNEKLFF.

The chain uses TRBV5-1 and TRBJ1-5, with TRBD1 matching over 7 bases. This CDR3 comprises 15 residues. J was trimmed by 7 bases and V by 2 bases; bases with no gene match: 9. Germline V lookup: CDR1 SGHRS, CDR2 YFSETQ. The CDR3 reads CASSLTGASGQPQHF. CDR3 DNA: TGCGCCAGCAGCTTAACAGGGGCCTCCGGGCAGCCCCAGCATTTT.

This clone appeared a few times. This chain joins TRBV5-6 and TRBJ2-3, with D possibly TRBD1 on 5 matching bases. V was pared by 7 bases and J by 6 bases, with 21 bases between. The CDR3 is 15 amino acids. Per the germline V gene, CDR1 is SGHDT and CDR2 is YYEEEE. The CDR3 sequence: CASSFLGKGADTQYF. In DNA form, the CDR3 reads TGTGCCAGCTCATTTTTAGGCAAAGGGGCGGATACGCAGTATTTT.

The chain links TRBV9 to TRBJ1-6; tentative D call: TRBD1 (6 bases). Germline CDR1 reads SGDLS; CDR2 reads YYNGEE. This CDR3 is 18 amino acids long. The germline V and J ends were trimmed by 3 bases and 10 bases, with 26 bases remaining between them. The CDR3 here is CASSAHPQGPSTASPLHF. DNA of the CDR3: TGTGCCAGCAGCGCCCACCCCCAGGGGCCGTCGACTGCATCACCCCTCCACTTT.

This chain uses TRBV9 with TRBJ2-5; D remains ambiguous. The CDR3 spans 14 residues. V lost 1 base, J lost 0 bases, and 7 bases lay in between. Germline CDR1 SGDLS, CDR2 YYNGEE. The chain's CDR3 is CASSVRIDQETQYF. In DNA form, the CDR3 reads TGTGCCAGCAGCGTAAGAATAGACCAAGAGACCCAGTACTTC. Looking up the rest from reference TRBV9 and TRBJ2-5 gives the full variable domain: DSGVTQTPKHLITATGQRVTLRCSPRSGDLSVYWYQQSLDQGLQFLIQYYNGEERAKGNILERFSAQQFPDLHSELNLSSLELGDSALYFCASSVRIDQETQYFGPGTRLLVL.

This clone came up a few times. The CDR3 nucleotides read TGTGCCTGGAGTATACAGGGTCTTCCCTACGAGCAGTACTTC. This gives the protein CAWSIQGLPYEQYF. V gene TRBV30 combines with J gene TRBJ2-7; D might be TRBD1 (6 bases). This CDR3 comprises 14 residues. CDR1 and CDR2 from the germline V gene are GTSNPN and SVGIG (reference sequence). V was pared by 2 bases and J by 2 bases, with 13 bases between.

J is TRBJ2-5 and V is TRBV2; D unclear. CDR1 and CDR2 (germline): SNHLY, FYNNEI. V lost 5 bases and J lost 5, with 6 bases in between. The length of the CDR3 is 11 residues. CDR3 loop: CASSSYETQYF. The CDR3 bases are TGTGCCAGCAGTTCCTACGAGACCCAGTACTTC.